Listed here are 26 T cell receptor beta chains from one sample, sequenced in a study of blood T cell repertoires in COVID-19. Measured with immunoSEQ multiplex PCR; TCRdb has only the in-frame clones, and not every one. The table has roughly 250,000 clones, 88% seen once. Material for sequencing was PBMCs or T cells enriched from blood (not recorded which). All receptors come from a woman in her thirties or forties with acute COVID-19.

The chain uses TRBV18 and TRBJ1-4, with 7 positions matching TRBD1. Trimming cost V 5 bases and J 2 bases; bases outside gene matches: 2. Germline V gives CDR1 KGHSH, CDR2 LQKENI. The CDR3 is 14 residues long. CDR3 DNA sequence: TGTGCCAGCTCAAGGGGGCTGACTAATGAAAAACTGTTTTTT. This gives the protein CASSRGLTNEKLFF.

The chain employs TRBV28 and TRBJ2-3, with D possibly TRBD2 on 6 matching bases. From germline, CDR1 is MDHEN and CDR2 SYDVKM. The length of the CDR3 is 16 residues. V lost 6 bases to trimming and J lost 5 bases, with 21 bases between them. CDR3 protein: CASRSLHGSIGDTQYF. The CDR3 bases are TGTGCCAGCAGGTCCCTACACGGGAGTATAGGAGATACGCAGTATTTT.

V and J are TRBV9 and TRBJ2-2; TRBD2 matches 13 bases. The CDR3 is made up of 21 amino acids. Germline trimming cut 3 bases from V and 0 bases from J; bases unmatched to any gene: 14. CDR1 and CDR2 (germline): SGDLS, YYNGEE. The CDR3 nucleotides read TGTGCCAGCAGCGCCAAGGTCCGGACTAGCGGGGGAATTGCGAACACCGGGGAGCTGTTTTTT. Its translation: CASSAKVRTSGGIANTGELFF.

V and J are TRBV28 and TRBJ2-7, with 10 bases identical to TRBD1. CDR3 length: 15 residues. Germline loops: CDR1 MDHEN, CDR2 SYDVKM. Trimming took 6 bases from V and 1 from J; bases not matched to a gene: 6. CDR3 bases: TGTGCCAGCAGCTCCCCGGGACAGGGGTCCTACGAGCAGTACTTC. Protein sequence: CASSSPGQGSYEQYF.

The chain uses TRBV28 and TRBJ1-2; 8 bases line up with TRBD1. J gave up 7 bases and V 2 bases, and 12 bases lay outside the gene matches. Germline V gene lookup returns CDR1 MDHEN and CDR2 SYDVKM. This CDR3 comprises 16 residues. CDR3: CASSLGFHLQGGGYTF. In DNA, the CDR3 is TGTGCCAGCAGTTTAGGCTTTCATCTACAGGGGGGTGGCTACACCTTC.

The CDR3 coding sequence is TGTGCCAGTAGCGGACTGAACTACAATGAGCAGTTCTTC. Its protein product is CASSGLNYNEQFF. The V and J genes are TRBV19 and TRBJ2-1; the D gene is possibly TRBD2 (5 bases). The CDR3 loop spans 13 amino acids. Per the germline V gene, CDR1 is LNHDA and CDR2 is SQIVND (reference sequence). V lost 6 bases and J 3 bases, leaving 9 bases between the germline ends. Full variable domain (rest looked up from reference TRBV19 and TRBJ2-1): DGGITQSPKYLFRKEGQNVTLSCEQNLNHDAMYWYRQDPGQGLRLIYYSQIVNDFQKGDIAEGYSVSREKKESFPLTVTSAQKNPTAFYLCASSGLNYNEQFFGPGTRLTVL.

This rearrangement joins TRBV10-1 to TRBJ2-7, with TRBD2 identical over 8 bases. Germline CDR1 reads WNHNN; CDR2 reads SYGVQD (reference sequence). The CDR3 length is 14 residues. V shed 5 bases and J 1 base; nucleotides not matched to a gene: 4. CDR3 sequence reads: CASSSLAGSYEQYF. Written as DNA, the CDR3 is TGCGCCAGCAGTAGTTTAGCGGGATCCTACGAGCAGTACTTC.

The CDR3 nucleotides are TGCAGCGTCCTTGATCGACAGGCCTACTCTGGGGCCAACGTCCTGACTTTC. Encoded protein: CSVLDRQAYSGANVLTF. The genes are TRBV29-1 and TRBJ2-6; D is perhaps TRBD1 (6 bases). V gave up 6 bases and J gave up 0 bases, with 18 bases separating them. The CDR3 contains 17 residues. The germline CDR1 and CDR2 sequences are SQVTM and ANQGSEA. Full variable domain (remainder filled in from reference TRBV29-1 and TRBJ2-6): SAVISQKPSRDICQRGTSLTIQCQVDSQVTMMFWYRQQPGQSLTLIATANQGSEATYESGFVIDKFPISRPNLTFSTLTVSNMSPEDSSIYLCSVLDRQAYSGANVLTFGAGSRLTVL.

V gene TRBV7-2 combines with J gene TRBJ2-4, with D perhaps TRBD2 (5 bases). With 5 bases removed from V and 5 bases from J, the gap between germline ends came to 10 bases. The germline V gene encodes CDR1 SGHTA and CDR2 FQGNSA. CDR3 length equals 13 residues. CDR3 sequence (DNA): TGTGCCAGCAGCCTCGCGAGGGAAAACATTCAGTACTTC. Translated: CASSLARENIQYF.

The V gene is TRBV13, the J gene TRBJ1-2, with TRBD1 matching over 10 bases. The CDR3 contains 15 residues. Trimming cost V 0 bases and J 5 bases; bases outside gene matches: 3. Germline CDR1 is PRHDT and CDR2 is FYEKMQ (reference sequence). CDR3 in amino acids: CASSLGGQGFYGYTF. CDR3 DNA sequence: TGTGCCAGCAGCTTAGGGGGACAGGGGTTTTATGGCTACACCTTC.

The chain couples TRBV2 to TRBJ2-3; possibly TRBD2 for D (6 bases). The V end lost 6 bases, the J end lost 2 bases, and 15 bases lay between the germline ends. There are 15 residues in the CDR3. Germline assignment: CDR1 SNHLY and CDR2 FYNNEI. The CDR3 DNA reads as TGTGCCAGCAGGGTGGGGAGCGGGCTCACAGATACGCAGTATTTT. Encoded protein: CASRVGSGLTDTQYF.

V gene TRBV7-8 combines with J gene TRBJ1-5; D not resolved. Germline V CDR1 and CDR2: SGHVS, FQNEAQ. Trimming removed 2 bases at V and 6 bases at J, with 8 bases between. This CDR3 comprises 13 residues. The CDR3: CASSLLLGQPQHF. DNA for the CDR3: TGTGCCAGCAGCTTATTGCTAGGTCAGCCCCAGCATTTT.

V is TRBV2 and J is TRBJ2-1, with D perhaps TRBD2 (6 bases). CDR3 size: 14 residues. CDR1 is SNHLY and CDR2 is FYNNEI in the germline V gene. With 2 bases removed from V and 12 bases from J, the gap between germline ends came to 17 bases. This CDR3 reads CASSEPTIAVAQFF. DNA of the CDR3: TGTGCCAGCAGTGAACCGACTATAGCGGTTGCGCAGTTCTTC.

CDR3 sequence (DNA): TGTGCCAGCAGTGAGGGGGGGTATGAAAAACTGTTTTTT. This translates into CASSEGGYEKLFF. V is TRBV27 and J is TRBJ1-4; a possible D gene is TRBD1 (6 bases). The V gene lost 5 bases and the J gene lost 6 bases, with 10 bases spanning the gap. Germline-derived CDR1 and CDR2 are MNHEY and SMNVEV (reference sequence). The CDR3 totals 13 residues.

CDR3 loop: CATSDPQGFGYTF. Here the CDR3 DNA reads TGTGCCACCAGTGATCCCCAGGGGTTTGGCTACACCTTC. V gene TRBV24-1 combines with J gene TRBJ1-2, with D possibly TRBD1 on 6 matching bases. V lost 3 bases and J lost 7, with 11 bases in between. CDR1 and CDR2 from the germline V gene are KGHDR and SFDVKD. The CDR3 loop spans 13 amino acids.

This chain connects TRBV3-1 (or the pseudogene TRBV3-2) to TRBJ2-1; D is ambiguous. This CDR3 comprises 12 residues. CDR1 LGHDT and CDR2 YNNKEL come from the germline V gene (reference sequence). With 1 base removed from V and 12 bases from J, the gap between germline ends came to 10 bases. The CDR3 reads CASSQGLALQFF. In DNA, the CDR3 is TGTGCCAGCAGCCAAGGATTGGCCTTGCAGTTCTTC.

The J gene is TRBJ2-1, the V gene TRBV19; TRBD1 aligns across 10 bases. The CDR3 totals 15 residues. V shed 8 bases and J 5 bases; nucleotides not matched to a gene: 9. CDR1 and CDR2 from the germline V gene are LNHDA and SQIVND (reference sequence). The CDR3: CASARDRGSNNEQFF. CDR3 nucleotides: TGTGCCAGTGCCCGGGACAGGGGTTCCAACAATGAGCAGTTCTTC.

The chain recombines TRBV6-2 or TRBV6-3 with TRBJ2-1; 10 bases are shared with TRBD2. There are 14 residues in the CDR3. The germline V gene has CDR1 MNHEY and CDR2 SVGEGT. J lost 4 bases, V lost 6 bases, and 3 bases had no gene match. CDR3 loop: CASRPSGGYNEQFF. CDR3 in DNA: TGTGCCAGCAGACCTAGCGGGGGTTACAATGAGCAGTTCTTC.

This clone was seen just once. The chain employs TRBV28 and TRBJ1-1; D is undetermined. Trimming took off 2 bases at V and 7 bases at J, with 14 bases between the two ends. The CDR3 consists of 14 residues. Per the germline V gene, CDR1 is MDHEN and CDR2 is SYDVKM. The CDR3: CASSLEVRIGEAFF. The CDR3 region has the DNA TGTGCCAGCAGTTTAGAGGTCCGGATCGGTGAAGCTTTCTTT.

CDR3 sequence (DNA): TGTGCCACCAGCCCCCTTGTGCTAGCGGGAGGGGCCGGGGAGCTGTTTTTT. It is translated as CATSPLVLAGGAGELFF. The V gene is TRBV24-1, the J gene TRBJ2-2; 12 bases agree with TRBD2. The CDR3 extends over 17 amino acids. The V gene's germline CDR1 is KGHDR and CDR2 SFDVKD. V was clipped by 7 bases and J by 6 bases; unmatched bases: 11.

This clone was seen a single time. The chain uses TRBV7-2 and TRBJ1-1; perhaps TRBD1 as D (5 bases). With 4 bases removed from V and 3 bases from J, the gap between germline ends came to 12 bases. The CDR3 runs to 14 residues. Germline V gene lookup returns CDR1 SGHTA and CDR2 FQGNSA. CDR3 sequence reads: CASSSRGVYTEAFF. DNA of the CDR3: TGTGCCAGCAGCTCTCGGGGGGTCTACACTGAAGCTTTCTTT.

V gene TRBV5-4 combines with J gene TRBJ2-2; D is unresolved. Trimming took 4 bases from V and 3 from J, leaving 13 bases between them. Per germline, CDR1 SGHNT and CDR2 YYREEE (reference sequence). This CDR3 is built from 15 residues. CDR3 sequence: CASSGEDTHTGELFF. For the CDR3, the DNA is TGTGCCAGCAGCGGTGAAGACACCCACACCGGGGAGCTGTTTTTT.

The chain links TRBV3-1 (or the pseudogene TRBV3-2) to TRBJ2-3, with 8 bases lining up with TRBD2. This CDR3 has 18 residues. Trimming cost V 3 bases and J 2 bases; bases outside gene matches: 13. Germline-derived CDR1 and CDR2 are LGHDT and YNNKEL (reference sequence). The CDR3 DNA is TGTGCCAGCAGCCACCGGATTAATAGCGGGACCCCCACAGATACGCAGTATTTT. It specifies CASSHRINSGTPTDTQYF.

V gene TRBV24-1 combines with J gene TRBJ2-3; 8 bases align to TRBD2. This CDR3 spans 17 amino acids. The junction had 15 bases not matched to a gene; V was cut back by 5 bases and J by 6 bases. Germline CDR1 is KGHDR and CDR2 is SFDVKD. Written as DNA, the CDR3 is TGTGCCACCAGTGCCACCTCTAGCGGGCCGGACTGGGATACGCAGTATTTT. Encoded protein: CATSATSSGPDWDTQYF.

This chain joins TRBV28 and TRBJ1-2; tentative D call: TRBD1 (6 bases). The CDR3 is made up of 14 amino acids. From germline, CDR1 is MDHEN and CDR2 SYDVKM. V was trimmed by 4 bases and J by 4 bases, leaving 13 bases between them. CDR3 in amino acids: CASSSSQGSYGYTF. CDR3 nucleotide sequence: TGTGCCAGCAGTTCCTCACAGGGCTCCTATGGCTACACCTTC.

The chain carries TRBV5-1 and TRBJ2-2; D remains unclear. Per the germline V gene, CDR1 is SGHRS and CDR2 is YFSETQ. The CDR3 has 15 residues. Trimming took 0 bases from V and 4 from J, leaving 10 bases between them. Here the CDR3 reads CASSLALAATGELFF. DNA of the CDR3: TGCGCCAGCAGCTTGGCGTTAGCAGCCACCGGGGAGCTGTTTTTT.